This T cell receptor beta chain was identified during a study of blood T cell repertoires in COVID-19. Study at large: Both acute and convalescent COVID-19 samples were obtained from the United States, Italy and Spain. From T cells, B-cell-depleted T cells, or PBMCs came the material, which was cDNA or gDNA.

There are 12 residues in the CDR3. Trimming removed 6 bases at V and 9 bases at J, with 12 bases between. Germline CDR1 is SNHLY and CDR2 is FYNNEI. This clone was counted a few times. Source study methods: Reference gene primer amplification gave estimated nucleated cell counts. Generated by immunoSEQ multiplex PCR, the TCRdb table keeps only in-frame clones and is missing some. Clone size and the V and J calls come from that table; the DNA yielded D and trimming. The sample lists roughly 100,000 clones, about 76% occurring once. The chain links TRBV2 to TRBJ1-5; D perhaps matches TRBD1 (5 bases). The sequenced sample consisted of peripheral blood. The TCR sequence derives from a woman between 65 and 79 years old with acute or convalescent COVID-19. CDR3 sequence: CASSVQVRPQHF. The CDR3 DNA reads TGTGCCAGCAGCGTACAGGTCCGGCCCCAGCATTTT.